Below, 2 T cell receptor beta chains from the same sample are listed, as sequenced in a study of blood T cell repertoires in COVID-19. Assay: immunoSEQ multiplex PCR; the TCRdb copy retains only in-frame clones and omits some. Here the sample spans roughly 42,000 clones, around 90% being singletons. The sample comprised peripheral blood. These receptors were collected from a man aged 50-59 years with active COVID-19.

CDR3 region: CSASQGDQPQHF. CDR3 in DNA: TGCAGTGCTAGTCAGGGGGATCAGCCCCAGCATTTT. This chain links TRBV20-1 with TRBJ1-5; TRBD1 matches at 7 bases. The CDR3 is made up of 12 amino acids. The germline V gene has CDR1 DFQATT and CDR2 SNEGSKA (reference sequence). V was clipped by 3 bases and J by 5 bases; unmatched bases: 1.

This chain connects TRBV6-4 to TRBJ1-2; unclear D gene. The CDR3 covers 13 residues. Per the germline V gene, CDR1 is MRHNA and CDR2 is SNTAGT. The germline V and J ends were trimmed by 2 bases and 4 bases, with 8 bases remaining between them. The CDR3 DNA follows: TGTGCCAGCAGTGACAATCCATTCTATGGCTACACCTTC. Protein product: CASSDNPFYGYTF.